This T cell receptor beta chain was sequenced during a study of beta chain features in type 1 diabetes. Study at large: The patient and healthy donor groups were comparable for age, gender and cell yields.

The CDR3 sequence is 15 residues long. Germline loops: CDR1 SQVTM, CDR2 ANQGSEA. V lost 4 bases, J lost 1 base, and 16 bases lay in between. The investigators reverse transcribed all of the isolated RNA, so they sequenced expressed TCRB transcripts. Here immunoSEQ multiplex PCR was the method, and the copy in TCRdb shows in-frame clones only, minus some. Found here are 810,000 or so clones, roughly 15% of them singletons; the top ten hold about 0.02%. CD4+ naive, central memory, regulatory and stem cell-like memory subsets were isolated by sorting on CD45RO/CCR7/CD25/CD127/CD95/CD27. The sequencing sample was made of naive CD4+ T cells from blood. This TCR was recovered from a woman aged 18 to 35 in good health. The rearrangement joins TRBV29-1 to TRBJ1-1; TRBD1 is a possible D gene (6 bases). The CDR3 sequence: CSVVSAGVRNTEAFF. The CDR3, as DNA: TGCAGCGTTGTTTCGGCAGGGGTAAGGAACACTGAAGCTTTCTTT.